This TCR beta chain was obtained from a study of shared clonotypes between healthy human individuals. Regarding this clone: Its antigen remains unidentified.

V lost 4 bases and J lost 5, with 6 bases in between. Germline V gene data show CDR1 as SGDLS and CDR2 as YYNGEE. This CDR3 spans 12 amino acids. The assay ran at deep level. Only in-frame clones appear in the TCRdb table, and some are missing; sequencing was by immunoSEQ multiplex PCR. The table has over 2,000,000 clones, roughly 95% seen once. Naive-designated CD8 cells lacked CD45RO, were positively enriched for CCR7, and omitted terminally differentiated effector memory CD45RA+ cells. Healthy and HIV-negative, the adult donors had no recent acute infections or vaccinations. Points from the study as a whole: Memory subsets generally showed lower estimated richness than naive subsets. Tissues were not sampled, only blood, and their repertoires likely differ.

What was sequenced was naive CD8+ T cells from PBMCs. The chain recombines TRBV9 with TRBJ2-2, with no clear D. This sequence originates from a man between 18 and 29 years old in good health. Some clones in this sample may be carry-over from other donors' samples. This CDR3 reads CASSLITGELFF. In DNA form, the CDR3 reads TGTGCCAGCAGCCTCATAACCGGGGAGCTGTTTTTT.